Below are 28 T cell receptor beta chains sequenced from a single sample in a study of T-cell memory formation after mild COVID-19. MiXCR, run by TCRdb on the 5' RACE reads, gives a single entry per CDR3 protein. This table holds a few hundred thousand distinct CDR3 sequences, about 16% found once. Sequenced input: PBMCs or a T cell subset sorted from them (not recorded which). The source is a man younger than 30 who had mild COVID-19 (a few samples of this study predate the infection). Cell type and time point are not known.

This clonotype was recorded once. A clone one base away is much larger, so this may be a read error. The J gene is TRBJ1-1, the V gene TRBV9, with D unresolved. This CDR3 is built from 14 residues. Germline assignment: CDR1 SGDLS and CDR2 YYNGEE. V lost 4 bases, J lost 6 bases, and 16 bases lay in between. This CDR3 is CASSPKEGGPEAFF. The DNA for the CDR3 is TGTGCCAGCAGCCCCAAGGAAGGAGGACCTGAAGCTTTCTTT.

The chain has TRBV12-3 or TRBV12-4 and TRBJ2-3; 8 bases agree with TRBD2. This CDR3 is built from 15 residues. V lost 2 bases and J lost 5; bases outside the gene matches: 6. CDR3 region: CASSLTRGGIDTQYF. The CDR3 nucleotides read TGTGCCAGCAGTTTAACTCGCGGGGGGATAGATACGCAGTATTTT.

The rearrangement joins TRBV18 to TRBJ1-1, with a possible D match to TRBD1 (5 bases). Looked up from germline, CDR1 is KGHSH and CDR2 is LQKENI. Trimming cost V 3 bases and J 4 bases, with 12 bases left between them. CDR3 length: 14 amino acids. The CDR3 DNA follows: TGTGCCAGCTCACCGACGGCGGGGGGCACTGAAGCTTTCTTT. This gives the protein CASSPTAGGTEAFF.

V and J are TRBV7-3 and TRBJ2-2; a possible D gene is TRBD2 (6 bases). The CDR3 is made up of 17 amino acids. V lost 3 bases, J lost 3 bases, and 17 bases lay in between. The germline gives CDR1 SGHTA, CDR2 FQGTGA. The CDR3 DNA reads TGTGCCAGCAGCTTTCAGAGGATAGCGGAATACACCGGGGAGCTGTTTTTT. Protein sequence: CASSFQRIAEYTGELFF.

The chain has TRBV2 and TRBJ2-7; D is perhaps TRBD2 (6 bases). Trimming shortened V by 6 bases and J by 5 bases, and 14 bases separated the two germline ends. Per the germline V gene, CDR1 is SNHLY and CDR2 is FYNNEI. This CDR3 region has 13 residues. The CDR3 DNA is TGTGCCAGCAGGTTCGGGGGAGTCCACGAGCAGTACTTC. Translated: CASRFGGVHEQYF.

This clonotype was counted at least ten times. The chain uses TRBV11-2 and TRBJ2-2, with TRBD2 matching over 11 bases. The CDR3 totals 17 residues. V dropped 2 bases and J dropped 0; count of bases not matched to a gene: 2. Germline lookup yields CDR1 SGHAT and CDR2 FQNNGV. CDR3 bases: TGTGCCAGCAGCTTACTAGCGGGGGGATCGAACACCGGGGAGCTGTTTTTT. It specifies CASSLLAGGSNTGELFF.

A few counts support this clonotype. The chain couples TRBV7-2 to TRBJ2-7; 7 bases are shared with TRBD2. The CDR3 has 16 residues. Looked up from germline, CDR1 is SGHTA and CDR2 is FQGNSA. Trimming removed 2 bases from V and 2 bases from J; junction bases left unmatched: 9. CDR3 protein: CASSLLTSAMTYEQYF. CDR3 nucleotide sequence: TGTGCCAGCAGCTTACTAACTAGCGCCATGACCTACGAGCAGTACTTC.

The CDR3 DNA reads as TGCGCCAGCAGCCAAATACAGGAATCCTACGAGCAGTACTTC. It specifies CASSQIQESYEQYF. V is TRBV4-1 and J is TRBJ2-7; a weak D match, TRBD1 (5 bases). CDR1 is MGHRA and CDR2 is YSYEKL in the germline V gene. The CDR3 extends over 14 amino acids. Trimming took off 2 bases at V and 1 base at J, with 9 bases between the two ends.

The chain employs TRBV7-3 and TRBJ2-1; no reliable D call. Trimming cost V 4 bases and J 7 bases, with 11 bases left between them. Germline V gives CDR1 SGHTA, CDR2 FQGTGA. The CDR3 covers 13 residues. The CDR3 coding sequence is TGTGCCAGCAGCTCGGTGGCTTGGAATGAGCAGTTCTTC. Protein sequence: CASSSVAWNEQFF. Variable domain in full (rest from reference TRBV7-3 and TRBJ2-1): GAGVSQTPSNKVTEKGKYVELRCDPISGHTALYWYRQSLGQGPEFLIYFQGTGAADDSGLPNDRFFAVRPEGSVSTLKIQRTERGDSAVYLCASSSVAWNEQFFGPGTRLTVL.

The chain links TRBV27 to TRBJ1-1, with unresolved D. The CDR3 consists of 12 residues. Germline CDR1 and CDR2: MNHEY and SMNVEV (reference sequence). Deletions cut 11 bases from V and 5 bases from J, with 15 bases between. This CDR3 reads CARRVGRTEAFF. CDR3 in DNA: TGTGCCCGGCGGGTAGGGAGGACTGAAGCTTTCTTT.

The J gene is TRBJ2-2, the V gene TRBV28; maybe TRBD2 (6 bases). The CDR3 has 15 residues. Germline V gene data show CDR1 as MDHEN and CDR2 as SYDVKM. Trimming shortened V by 4 bases and J by 4 bases, and 13 bases separated the two germline ends. In nucleotides, the CDR3 is TGTGCCAGCAGTTCTCCGGGACTCTCCACCGGGGAGCTGTTTTTT. Translated, it gives CASSSPGLSTGELFF.

At least ten counts were recorded for this clonotype. This chain links TRBV5-1 with TRBJ2-3; TRBD2 agrees at 7 bases. The CDR3 runs to 15 residues. Germline-derived CDR1 and CDR2 are SGHRS and YFSETQ. J gave up 4 bases and V 1 base, and 6 bases lay outside the gene matches. CDR3 amino acids: CASSLSGVGADTQYF. CDR3 nucleotide sequence: TGCGCCAGCAGCTTGAGCGGGGTGGGAGCAGATACGCAGTATTTT.

The gene calls are TRBV28 and TRBJ1-5; D is perhaps TRBD1 (5 bases). CDR1 and CDR2 (germline): MDHEN, SYDVKM. Trimming shortened V by 5 bases and J by 4 bases, and 15 bases separated the two germline ends. This CDR3 has 15 amino acids. The CDR3 region has the DNA TGTGCCAGCAGTCCAGGGACGGTCCCAAATCAGCCCCAGCATTTT. Encoded protein: CASSPGTVPNQPQHF.

The sample holds a few counts of this clonotype. The rearrangement links TRBV5-1 to TRBJ2-3; 13 positions agree with TRBD2. Germline V CDR1 and CDR2: SGHRS, YFSETQ. J gave up 6 bases and V 6 bases, and 7 bases lay outside the gene matches. The CDR3 totals 15 residues. The CDR3 DNA is TGCGCCAGCAAACCCTGGACTAGCGGGGGTGATACGCAGTATTTT. Its translation: CASKPWTSGGDTQYF.

This clonotype has only a few counts. The chain links TRBV7-6 to TRBJ1-6, with TRBD1 matching over 9 bases. The junction had 3 bases not matched to a gene; V was cut back by 2 bases and J by 7 bases. The CDR3 spans 15 residues. Per the germline V gene, CDR1 is SGHVS and CDR2 is FNYEAQ. In DNA form, the CDR3 reads TGTGCCAGCAGCTTAAACAGGGGGCTGAATTCACCCCTCCACTTT. Encoded protein: CASSLNRGLNSPLHF.

This clonotype appeared many times. The chain carries TRBV12-3 or TRBV12-4 and TRBJ1-5, with 7 bases identical to TRBD1. V shed 1 base and J 7 bases; nucleotides not matched to a gene: 4. The CDR3 length is 14 residues. The CDR3 loop reads CASSLGTGRQPQHF. DNA of the CDR3: TGTGCCAGCAGTTTAGGGACAGGACGACAGCCCCAGCATTTT.

This clonotype came up a few times. The rearrangement uses TRBV29-1 and TRBJ2-5; 8 bases match TRBD2. Germline CDR1 and CDR2: SQVTM and ANQGSEA. J gave up 5 bases and V 6 bases, and 11 bases lay outside the gene matches. This CDR3 has 14 amino acids. The CDR3 here is CSVSGLSGGETQYF. The CDR3 region has the DNA TGCAGCGTGAGCGGTCTTTCGGGAGGGGAGACCCAGTACTTC.

This clonotype was seen at least ten times. This chain links TRBV4-1 with TRBJ1-1; 7 bases align to TRBD1. V lost 6 bases to trimming and J lost 3 bases; unmatched junction nucleotides: 10. This CDR3 region has 15 residues. Per germline, CDR1 MGHRA and CDR2 YSYEKL. CDR3 in amino acids: CASSPKTGTYTEAFF. The CDR3 DNA reads as TGCGCCAGCAGTCCCAAGACAGGGACCTACACTGAAGCTTTCTTT.

Here the CDR3 reads CASSARTPTDTQYF. CDR3 DNA: TGTGCCAGCAGTGCCAGGACACCCACAGATACGCAGTATTTT. This chain joins TRBV2 and TRBJ2-3; D perhaps matches TRBD1 (5 bases). Germline CDR1 is SNHLY and CDR2 is FYNNEI. The CDR3 is 14 amino acids. The V gene lost 4 bases and the J gene lost 2 bases, with 10 bases spanning the gap.

The V gene is TRBV6-1, the J gene TRBJ2-3, with TRBD2 identical over 8 bases. The CDR3 spans 18 residues. V was clipped by 3 bases and J by 5 bases; unmatched bases: 16. Germline CDR1 reads MNHNS; CDR2 reads SASEGT. The CDR3 DNA sequence: TGTGCCAGCAGTGATTTCGTTGTGAGGCGGGGGGAAGGAGATACGCAGTATTTT. Protein sequence: CASSDFVVRRGEGDTQYF.

The chain is built from TRBV14 and TRBJ2-5, with D perhaps matching TRBD1 (5 bases). The CDR3 is 13 residues long. Germline V gene sequence: CDR1 SGHDN, CDR2 FVKESK. With 6 bases removed from V and 5 bases from J, the gap between germline ends came to 13 bases. In DNA, the CDR3 is TGTGCCAGCAGAAAATTGCCAGGGGAGACCCAGTACTTC. Amino acid sequence: CASRKLPGETQYF.

V is TRBV6-5 and J is TRBJ2-7; TRBD2 aligns across 12 bases. The trim removed 5 bases at V and 6 bases at J, leaving 5 bases unmatched. Germline V gives CDR1 MNHEY, CDR2 SVGAGI. This CDR3 is 14 amino acids long. CDR3 bases: TGTGCCAGCAGTCGACTAGCGGGGGTTGTCGAGCAGTACTTC. It translates to CASSRLAGVVEQYF.

The V and J genes are TRBV11-2 and TRBJ2-7; 8 bases match TRBD2. V lost 5 bases to trimming and J lost 4 bases; unmatched junction nucleotides: 7. CDR1 is SGHAT, CDR2 FQNNGV, per germline. The CDR3 loop spans 14 amino acids. This chain's CDR3 is CASSLGVAGYEQYV. The CDR3 coding sequence is TGTGCCAGCAGCCTCGGGGTAGCGGGGTACGAGCAGTACGTC.

The V call is TRBV5-1, the J call TRBJ1-3; D not certain. V dropped 4 bases and J dropped 0 bases, with 8 bases sitting between them. The germline gives CDR1 SGHRS, CDR2 YFSETQ. The CDR3 sequence is 14 residues long. As DNA, the CDR3 is TGCGCCAGCAGCCAGGCTCACTCTGGAAACACCATATATTTT. Translation gives CASSQAHSGNTIYF.

Only a few counts were recorded for this clonotype. J is TRBJ2-5 and V is TRBV5-1; a weak D match, TRBD2 (6 bases). CDR3 length: 14 amino acids. Germline V lookup: CDR1 SGHRS, CDR2 YFSETQ. Trimming shortened V by 4 bases and J by 5 bases, and 15 bases separated the two germline ends. CDR3 sequence: CASSPWTNSETQYF. CDR3 sequence (DNA): TGCGCCAGCAGCCCGTGGACTAATTCGGAGACCCAGTACTTC.

This clonotype has only a few counts. The chain carries TRBV7-6 and TRBJ2-1; D remains ambiguous. The germline CDR1 and CDR2 sequences are SGHVS and FNYEAQ. The CDR3 runs 14 residues. V lost 5 bases and J lost 5, with 13 bases in between. CDR3 sequence: CASSNVARDNEQFF. CDR3 coding DNA: TGTGCCAGCAGCAACGTGGCTAGGGACAATGAGCAGTTCTTC.

V is TRBV12-3 or TRBV12-4 and J is TRBJ2-7, with D hard to call. Deletions cut 6 bases from V and 6 bases from J, with 12 bases between. The CDR3 consists of 12 residues. CDR3 residues: CASRSDTLEQYF. Here the CDR3 DNA reads TGTGCCAGCAGGTCAGACACCCTCGAGCAGTACTTC.

This clonotype came up once. V and J are TRBV10-3 and TRBJ1-1, with a possible D match to TRBD1 (5 bases). V was clipped by 8 bases and J by 3 bases, with 19 bases between them. Germline lookup yields CDR1 ENHRY and CDR2 SYGVKD. This CDR3 is built from 15 residues. CDR3 sequence: CAISGLGGGYTEAFF. The CDR3 DNA is TGTGCCATCTCGGGACTGGGGGGAGGCTACACTGAAGCTTTCTTT.